The entry below gives a single T cell receptor beta chain sequence along with its context. The source of the sample is a study of identifying expanded T cells in peripheral blood. Trimming took 1 base from V and 6 from J, leaving 10 bases between them. This CDR3 is built from 14 residues. Per the germline V gene, CDR1 is LGHNA and CDR2 is YSLEER. Using immunoSEQ multiplex PCR, the repertoire was profiled, and TCRdb retains in-frame clones only, with some absent. The sample has approximately 85,000 clones; approximately 90% are singletons. Healthy donors had no documented immune events, such as infections, while sampled.

The V and J genes are TRBV4-3 and TRBJ2-1; no definite D call. Specimen: blood. This clonotype was obtained from a person between 18 and 75 years old in good health. The DNA for the CDR3 is TGCGCCAGCAGCCAAGTAGTCCACGGCAATGAGCAGTTCTTC. The encoded protein is CASSQVVHGNEQFF.